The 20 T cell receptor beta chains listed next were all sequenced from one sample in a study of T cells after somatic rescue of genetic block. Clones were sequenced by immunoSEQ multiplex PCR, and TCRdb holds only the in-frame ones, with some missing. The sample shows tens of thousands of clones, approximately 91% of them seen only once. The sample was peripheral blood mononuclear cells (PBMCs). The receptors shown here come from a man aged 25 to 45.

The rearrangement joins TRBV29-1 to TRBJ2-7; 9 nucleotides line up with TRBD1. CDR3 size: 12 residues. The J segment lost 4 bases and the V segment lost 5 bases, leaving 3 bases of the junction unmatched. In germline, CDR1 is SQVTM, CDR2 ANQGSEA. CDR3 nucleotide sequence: TGCAGCGTTCAACAGGGGGCTTACGAGCAGTACTTC. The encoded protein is CSVQQGAYEQYF.

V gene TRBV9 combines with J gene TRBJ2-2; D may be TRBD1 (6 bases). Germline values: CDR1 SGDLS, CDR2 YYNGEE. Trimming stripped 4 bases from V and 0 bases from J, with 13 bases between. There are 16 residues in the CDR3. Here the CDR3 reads CASSLIAGANTGELFF. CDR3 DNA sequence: TGTGCCAGCAGCCTCATTGCAGGGGCGAACACCGGGGAGCTGTTTTTT.

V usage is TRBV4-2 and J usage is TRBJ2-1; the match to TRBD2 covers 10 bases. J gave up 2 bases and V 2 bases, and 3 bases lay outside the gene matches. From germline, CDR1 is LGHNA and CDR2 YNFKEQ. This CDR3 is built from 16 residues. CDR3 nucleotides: TGTGCCAGCAGCCAACCTAGCGGGAGCACCTACAATGAGCAGTTCTTC. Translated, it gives CASSQPSGSTYNEQFF.

The CDR3 loop is CASSASDTQYF. In DNA form, the CDR3 reads TGTGCCAGCAGTGCATCAGATACGCAGTATTTT. The rearrangement joins TRBV7-9 to TRBJ2-3; D not certain. Germline lookup yields CDR1 SEHNR and CDR2 FQNEAQ (reference sequence). V was shortened by 6 bases and J by 4 bases, with 5 bases between the two germline ends. The CDR3 is 11 amino acids.

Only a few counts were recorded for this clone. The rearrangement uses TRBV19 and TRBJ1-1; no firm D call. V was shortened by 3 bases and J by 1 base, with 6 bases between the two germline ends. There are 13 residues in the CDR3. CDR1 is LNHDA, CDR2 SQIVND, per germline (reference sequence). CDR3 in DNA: TGTGCCAGTAGTATTGTCGAGAACACTGAAGCTTTCTTT. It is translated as CASSIVENTEAFF.

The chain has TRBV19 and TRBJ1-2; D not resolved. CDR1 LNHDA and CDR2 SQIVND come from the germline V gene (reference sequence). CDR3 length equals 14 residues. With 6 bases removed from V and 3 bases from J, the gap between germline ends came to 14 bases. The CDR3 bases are TGTGCCAGTAGCCGGACGAGGGAAGACTATGGCTACACCTTC. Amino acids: CASSRTREDYGYTF.

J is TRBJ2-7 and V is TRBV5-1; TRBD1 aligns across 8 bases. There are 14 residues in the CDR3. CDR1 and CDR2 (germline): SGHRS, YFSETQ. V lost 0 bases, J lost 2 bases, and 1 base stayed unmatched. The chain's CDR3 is CASSLDRGTYEQYF. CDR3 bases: TGCGCCAGCAGCTTGGACAGGGGGACCTACGAGCAGTACTTC. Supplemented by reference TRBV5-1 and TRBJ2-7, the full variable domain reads KAGVTQTPRYLIKTRGQQVTLSCSPISGHRSVSWYQQTPGQGLQFLFEYFSETQRNKGNFPGRFSGRQFSNSRSEMNVSTLELGDSALYLCASSLDRGTYEQYFGPGTRLTVT.

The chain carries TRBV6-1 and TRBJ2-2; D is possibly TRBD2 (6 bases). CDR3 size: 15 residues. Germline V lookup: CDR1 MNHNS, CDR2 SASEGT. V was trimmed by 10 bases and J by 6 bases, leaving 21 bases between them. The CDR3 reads CATLRLVWASGELFF. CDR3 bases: TGTGCCACCCTAAGACTAGTGTGGGCCTCCGGGGAGCTGTTTTTT.

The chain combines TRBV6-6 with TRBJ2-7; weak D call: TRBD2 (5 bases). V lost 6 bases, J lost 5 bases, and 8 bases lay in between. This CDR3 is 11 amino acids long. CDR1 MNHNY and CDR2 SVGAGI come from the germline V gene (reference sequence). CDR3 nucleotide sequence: TGTGCCAGCAGCCCGGGGAACGAGCAGTACTTC. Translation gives CASSPGNEQYF.

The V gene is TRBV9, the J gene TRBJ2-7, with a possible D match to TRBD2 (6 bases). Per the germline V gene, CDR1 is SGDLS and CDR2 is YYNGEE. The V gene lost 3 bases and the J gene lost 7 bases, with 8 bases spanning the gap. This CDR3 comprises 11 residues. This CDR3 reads CASSEGGEQYF. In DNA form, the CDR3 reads TGTGCCAGCAGCGAGGGAGGTGAGCAGTACTTC.

CDR3 sequence: CASSEMYSKNTEAFF. The CDR3 DNA is TGTGCCAGCAGTGAAATGTACAGTAAGAACACTGAAGCTTTCTTT. The chain carries TRBV6-1 and TRBJ1-1; no firm D call. The CDR3 has 15 amino acids. Trimming pared 2 bases from V and 1 base from J, leaving 11 bases between. Germline CDR1 reads MNHNS; CDR2 reads SASEGT.

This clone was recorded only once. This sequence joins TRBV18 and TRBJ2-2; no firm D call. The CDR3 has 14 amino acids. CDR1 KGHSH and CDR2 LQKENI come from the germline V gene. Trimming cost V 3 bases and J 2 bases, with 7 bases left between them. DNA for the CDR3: TGTGCCAGCTCACCTTTGGGCAACACCGGGGAGCTGTTTTTT. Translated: CASSPLGNTGELFF.

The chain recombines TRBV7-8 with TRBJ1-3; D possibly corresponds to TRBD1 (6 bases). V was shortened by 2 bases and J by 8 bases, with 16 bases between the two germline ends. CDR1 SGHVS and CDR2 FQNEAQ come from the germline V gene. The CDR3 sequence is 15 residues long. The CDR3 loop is CASSLRPGAGDTIYF. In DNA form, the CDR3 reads TGTGCCAGCAGCTTAAGGCCAGGGGCCGGCGACACCATATATTTT.

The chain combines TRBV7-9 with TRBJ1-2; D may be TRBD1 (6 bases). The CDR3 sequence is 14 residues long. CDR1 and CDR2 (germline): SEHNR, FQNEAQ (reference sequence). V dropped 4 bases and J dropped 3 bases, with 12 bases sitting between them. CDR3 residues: CASSWGGSHYGYTF. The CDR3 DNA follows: TGTGCCAGCAGCTGGGGGGGCTCCCACTATGGCTACACCTTC.

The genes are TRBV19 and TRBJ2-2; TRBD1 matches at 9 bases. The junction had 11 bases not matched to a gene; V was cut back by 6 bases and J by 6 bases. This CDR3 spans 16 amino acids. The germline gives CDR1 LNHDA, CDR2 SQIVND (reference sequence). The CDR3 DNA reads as TGTGCCAGTAGCCCGTACAGAACAGGGGGCCCCGGGGAGCTGTTTTTT. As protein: CASSPYRTGGPGELFF.

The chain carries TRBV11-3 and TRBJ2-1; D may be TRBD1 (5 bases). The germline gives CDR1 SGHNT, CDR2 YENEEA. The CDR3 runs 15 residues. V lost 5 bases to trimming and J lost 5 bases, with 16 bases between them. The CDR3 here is CASSHTPTAHNEQFF. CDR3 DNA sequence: TGTGCCAGCAGCCACACCCCGACAGCTCACAATGAGCAGTTCTTC. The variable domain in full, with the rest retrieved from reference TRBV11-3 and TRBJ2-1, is EAGVVQSPRYKIIEKKQPVAFWCNPISGHNTLYWYLQNLGQGPELLIRYENEEAVDDSQLPKDRFSAERLKGVDSTLKIQPAELGDSAVYLCASSHTPTAHNEQFFGPGTRLTVL.

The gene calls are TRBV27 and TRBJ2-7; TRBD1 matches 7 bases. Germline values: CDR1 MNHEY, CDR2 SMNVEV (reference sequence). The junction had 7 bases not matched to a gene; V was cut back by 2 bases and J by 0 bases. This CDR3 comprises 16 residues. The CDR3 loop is CASSLTGQSTSYEQYF. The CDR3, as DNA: TGTGCCAGCAGTTTAACGGGACAGAGCACCTCCTACGAGCAGTACTTC.

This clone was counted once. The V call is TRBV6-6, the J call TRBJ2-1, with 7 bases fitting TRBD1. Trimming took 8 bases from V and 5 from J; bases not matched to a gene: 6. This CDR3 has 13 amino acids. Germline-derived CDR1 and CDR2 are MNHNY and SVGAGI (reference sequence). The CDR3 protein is CASGRQGHNEQFF. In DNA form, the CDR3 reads TGTGCCAGCGGCCGACAGGGCCACAATGAGCAGTTCTTC.

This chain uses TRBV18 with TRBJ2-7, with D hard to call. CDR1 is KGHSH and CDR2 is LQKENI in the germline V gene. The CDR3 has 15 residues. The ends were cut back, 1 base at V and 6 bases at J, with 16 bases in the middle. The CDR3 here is CASSPRSVEIGEQYF. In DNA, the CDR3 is TGTGCCAGCTCACCACGAAGTGTGGAGATCGGCGAGCAGTACTTC.

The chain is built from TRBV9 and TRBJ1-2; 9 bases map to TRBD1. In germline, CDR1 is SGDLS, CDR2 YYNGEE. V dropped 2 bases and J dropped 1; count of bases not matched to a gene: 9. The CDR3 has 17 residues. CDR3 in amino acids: CASSVVDRGHINYGYTF. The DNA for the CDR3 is TGTGCCAGCAGCGTGGTGGACAGGGGACATATTAACTATGGCTACACCTTC. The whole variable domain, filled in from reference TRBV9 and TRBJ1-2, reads DSGVTQTPKHLITATGQRVTLRCSPRSGDLSVYWYQQSLDQGLQFLIQYYNGEERAKGNILERFSAQQFPDLHSELNLSSLELGDSALYFCASSVVDRGHINYGYTFGSGTRLTVV.